This entry features one T cell receptor beta chain sequence. Its antigen target is currently unknown. Within one base of it there is no much larger clone, and no base qualities were kept. Libraries were prepared through the immunoSEQ multiplex PCR assay. For the multiplex PCR, a mixture combining 60 forward primers for TCR Vbeta segments and 13 reverse primers for TCR Jbeta segments was used. A multiplex PCR assay on genomic DNA amplified the CDR3 region of rearranged TCR beta genes. Amplified TCR beta libraries were sequenced as 87-base-pair reads on the Illumina HiSeq System. The original methods were these. A later analysis tallied roughly 80 million unique TCR beta chains across the 610 or so repertoires, and 10 million to 11 million of those chains were shared by two or more donors. Raw reads were error-corrected and collapsed into unique sequences with a nearest-neighbor algorithm that merged closely related sequences to remove PCR and sequencing errors. Alignment of CDR3 sequences to IMGT reference sequences was used to assign V, D and J gene segments. For a sequence to be retained, a match of at least six nucleotides was required to both a V gene segment and a J gene segment. A rearrangement was called productive if the CDR3 had no stop codons and remained in frame with V and J, and every other rearrangement was called non-productive. CDR3 was defined according to IMGT convention as the region running from the second conserved V-encoded cysteine to the conserved J-encoded phenylalanine. The earlier analysis of a few hundred of the donors excluded sequences that lacked an unambiguous match to a single V gene segment. In an earlier analysis of around 590 of the donors, a V segment was called functional when productive rearrangements were above 56.7%, and segregating when the standard deviation between donors exceeded 5%. A statistical classification framework was developed to diagnose cytomegalovirus status using the catalog of TCR beta chain sequences. In a later analysis, V and J genes were assigned by comparing TCR nucleotide sequences against IMGT/GENE-DB human TR gene sequences. A later analysis assigned CDR3 sequences and most-parsimonious VDJ recombination scenarios with the TCRdist pipeline. In a later analysis, every TCR beta chain was defined by the combination of its CDR3 amino acid sequence and its V-gene family, and reads without a unique V-gene family were dropped. As a way to deal with suspected cross-contamination and a sequencing artifact, a later analysis dropped more than 500 nucleotide sequences that were highly shared and had low generation probability. In a later analysis, a clonal expansion index was calculated for each public chain from normalized within-repertoire ranks of inferred template counts. In a later analysis, generation probabilities were computed with a VDJ recombination model fitted to out-of-frame rearrangements, and the resulting probabilities were checked against IGoR. In a later analysis, TCR-TCR, TCR-HLA and TCR-CMV co-occurrence was scored with hypergeometric tests, and a repertoire-size bias correction was applied to TCR pairs. False discovery rates were estimated in a later analysis by permuting HLA or CMV assignments 20 times. In a later analysis, co-occurring TCRs were grouped with DBSCAN, and TCRdist sequence similarity was added when clustering was performed within HLA-allele-positive subsets. Repertoires with fewer than 30,000 or more than 120,000 public chains were left out of co-occurrence clustering, as were four to six repertoires with anomalous nucleotide sharing. In TCRdb, the immuneACCESS table is reduced to in-frame sequences with V and J assigned. These tables do not hold every clone; where another copy was compared, an unresolved V gene accounts for under half, and the others remain unexplained. V, J and clone size were drawn from that table, and D and trimming were deduced from the DNA. Here the sample has about 140,000 clones; approximately 70% occur a single time. Over 5% of the sample is in the top ten clones.

The data belong to a study of cytomegalovirus exposure and HLA in healthy donors (dated by TCRdb to about 2017). Regarding the study in general: In an earlier analysis of several hundred of the donors, 276 Gb of sequence data and 117 million unique TCR beta sequences from 150 million to 200 million T cells were reported. The study was designed to test whether signatures of past pathogen exposure could be identified by cataloging public T cell receptors. Four to six DR-DQ haplotypes were handled as single units for association and clustering, since linkage in the cohort was strong. Donor age, sex, ethnicity and CMV serostatus were collected together with the repertoire data. All discovery cohort repertoires had been generated using a single sequencing platform. The genetic ancestry cluster associated with self-reported Caucasian donors included about four fifths of the 398 genotyped donors. An earlier analysis of roughly 600 of the donors used high-throughput TCR beta sequencing to judge whether each TCR beta V gene segment behaved as functional or pseudogenic. A later genetic analysis used genome-wide SNP genotypes for about 60% of the 666 donors, treating that subset as a discovery cohort. Rather than drawing on any new phenotypic data, the later analysis identified candidate immune exposures from TCR beta sequences and the way those sequences occurred across donors. The number of donors typed differed by locus, with 629-630 for A, B, C, DRB1 and DQB1, 522 for DQA1, 600 to 610 for DPA1, and about 450 for DPB1. HLA typing included class I and class II loci at four-digit resolution. High-throughput TCR immunosequencing, statistical association of individual TCRs with disease status, and machine learning were combined to predict cytomegalovirus infection status. The study used immunosequencing to profile the T cell repertoires of several hundred subjects and linked those repertoires to cytomegalovirus serostatus. Among 398 genotyped donors of the cohort, an average of roughly 240,000 unique TCR beta nucleotide sequences were sequenced per donor, roughly 18% of them non-productive. Around 330 gigabases of sequencing data and 75 million to 85 million unique TCR sequences made up an early release that covered 500 to 700 HLA-typed donors. A separate validation cohort of about 110 different subjects was used in addition to the approximately 670-subject first cohort. A later analysis re-examined previously published TCR beta repertoires from more than 650 donors and added high-resolution HLA genotyping to investigate patterns of TCR occurrence.

Overall study results and their limits: Correlated functional status among segregating V segments might be attributable to linkage disequilibrium, but an unknown experimental factor could not be ruled out. Because HLA typing was unavailable for some donors at each locus, only the typed subset was used in association tests. In a later analysis, TCR association rates were found to vary across HLA loci, with the most associated TCRs seen for DRB1 alleles and the fewest for HLA-C alleles. In this cohort, only TCR beta chains were sequenced, and detectable features were limited by the absence of alpha or paired-chain data. When HLA alleles, especially DR and DQ, strongly co-occurred, TCR associations were difficult to assign to individual alleles. In vitro tests confirmed that a few of the cytomegalovirus-associated TCR beta chains recognize cytomegalovirus antigens. Compared with equally common non-associated chains, HLA-associated TCR beta chains in a later analysis were more clonally expanded and had lower generation probabilities. Sequencing depth was assumed to be roughly uniform across donors in the presence/absence analyses, though that assumption may not hold. The earlier analysis of 587 of the donors excluded about 16 rarely observed V segments, including chromosome 9 orphons, because counts were too low. An association between a missense DCLRE1C variant and V-gene and J-gene trimming of TCR beta chains was found in a later genetic analysis and replicated in an independent cohort. Across donors, most TCR sequences were observed very rarely, whereas some public TCRs were present in many individuals. The classifier was reported to diagnose cytomegalovirus status with high specificity and sensitivity in both the original and validation cohorts. Several of the top co-occurrence clusters appeared to be linked to parvovirus B19, influenza, CMV and Epstein-Barr virus, according to a later analysis. The 87-base-pair reads could not distinguish some IMGT-functional V segments, including TRBV6-2 and TRBV6-3, so those segments were excluded. For the cohort, immune exposure information was limited to CMV serostatus. A later analysis found that most CMV-associated TCR beta chains appeared HLA-restricted, with HLA associations seemingly driven largely by CMV exposure. A further reported finding was that TCR beta sequences accurately predicted the HLA-A and HLA-B alleles for most subjects in the first cohort. In an earlier analysis of around 600 of the donors, most TCR beta V segments appeared in productive rearrangements about 87% or about 30% of the time, broadly matching IMGT annotations. It was suggested by the authors that the approach could potentially be generalized to other disease states and immunological phenotypes. Specific HLA alleles were associated with around 18,000 TCR beta sequences at a false discovery rate of 0.05 in a later analysis. According to a later genetic analysis, donors in an Asian-associated ancestry cluster had fewer N-insertions in productive TCRs than the approximately 650-donor mean. A cluster of highly shared sequence variants was judged likely to be a technical artifact of the sequencing pipeline. In the study, some 160 TCR beta chains were listed as associated with cytomegalovirus.

The CDR3 measures 15 amino acids from cysteine to phenylalanine. CDR3 DNA is the only sequence kept; it has 45 bases, read in frame from the first base. V is trimmed back by 5 bases and J by 7 bases, and the junction contains 3 bases that no gene match accounts for. CDR1 and CDR2, per the germline V gene, are MNHEY and SVGAGI. The cohort consisted of 600 or so healthy bone marrow donors. At the time of sampling, all cohort members were nominally healthy, though unrecorded immune exposures were likely present. The donor was CMV seronegative and belonged to the group of more than 300 seronegative cohort members. A peripheral blood sample was provided by each donor, and peripheral blood mononuclear cells were used for TCR beta sequencing. Genomic DNA extraction from the blood cell samples was performed with the Qiagen DNeasy Blood Extraction Kit.

The V and J segments used are TRBV6-5 and TRBJ2-2, with 14 bases aligning to TRBD2. The clonotype comes from a woman between 55 and 75 years old in good health and CMV-seronegative. The source material was PBMCs. The sequenced DNA is TGTGCCAGCAGTCGACTAGCGGGGGGGGGCGGGGAGCTGTTTTTT. Translation gives CASSRLAGGGGELFF.